This T cell receptor beta chain was identified during a study of blood T cell repertoires in COVID-19. Study overall: Sources were T cells, B-cell-depleted T cells, or PBMCs; the material itself was cDNA or gDNA.

Under the authors' procedure: Estimates of nucleated cell counts were drawn from the amplification of reference gene primers. Sequenced by immunoSEQ multiplex PCR; TCRdb stores in-frame clones only, minus some. V, J and clone size reflect that table, while D and trimming were determined from the DNA. The sample contains about 120,000 clones, 87% of which appear only once. This CDR3 has 14 amino acids. Germline values: CDR1 LNHDA, CDR2 SQIVND (reference sequence). Deletions cut 3 bases from V and 6 bases from J, with 12 bases between. Sequenced input: peripheral blood. This receptor was identified in a woman aged 45 to 65 with acute or convalescent COVID-19. This chain connects TRBV19 to TRBJ2-1; D remains unclear. The CDR3 bases are TGTGCCAGTAGTATTAGTCCCCGTTTCAATGAGCAGTTCTTC. As protein: CASSISPRFNEQFF.